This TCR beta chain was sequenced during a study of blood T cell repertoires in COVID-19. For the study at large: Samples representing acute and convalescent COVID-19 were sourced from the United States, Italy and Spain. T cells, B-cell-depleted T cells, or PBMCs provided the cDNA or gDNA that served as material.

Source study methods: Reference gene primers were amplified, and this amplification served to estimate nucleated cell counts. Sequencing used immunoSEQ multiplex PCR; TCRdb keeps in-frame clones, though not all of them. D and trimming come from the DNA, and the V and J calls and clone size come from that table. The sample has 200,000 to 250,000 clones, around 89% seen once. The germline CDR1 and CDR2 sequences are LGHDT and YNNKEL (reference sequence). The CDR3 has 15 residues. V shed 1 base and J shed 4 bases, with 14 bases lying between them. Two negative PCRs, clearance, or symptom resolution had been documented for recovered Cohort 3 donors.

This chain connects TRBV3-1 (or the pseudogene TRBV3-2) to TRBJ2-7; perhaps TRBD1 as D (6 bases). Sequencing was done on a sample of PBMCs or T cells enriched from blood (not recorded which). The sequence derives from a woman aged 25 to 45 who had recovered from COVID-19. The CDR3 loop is CASSQGPGQSYEQYF. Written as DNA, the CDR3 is TGTGCCAGCAGCCAAGGCCCGGGACAATCATACGAGCAGTACTTC.